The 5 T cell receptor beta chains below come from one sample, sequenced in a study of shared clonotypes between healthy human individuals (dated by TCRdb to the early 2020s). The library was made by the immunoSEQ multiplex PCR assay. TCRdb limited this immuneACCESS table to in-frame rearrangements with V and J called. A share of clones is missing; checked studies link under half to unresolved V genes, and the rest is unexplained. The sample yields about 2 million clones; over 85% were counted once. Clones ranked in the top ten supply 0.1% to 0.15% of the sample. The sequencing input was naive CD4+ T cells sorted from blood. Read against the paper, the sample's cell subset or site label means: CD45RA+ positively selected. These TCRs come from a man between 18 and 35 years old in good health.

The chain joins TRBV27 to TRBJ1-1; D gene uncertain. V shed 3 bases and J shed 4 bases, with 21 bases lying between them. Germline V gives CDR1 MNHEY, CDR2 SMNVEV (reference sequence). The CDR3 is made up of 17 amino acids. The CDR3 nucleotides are TGTGCCAGCAGTTTGGGTAATACGGGTGTTCGGTCCACTGAAGCTTTCTTT. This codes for CASSLGNTGVRSTEAFF.

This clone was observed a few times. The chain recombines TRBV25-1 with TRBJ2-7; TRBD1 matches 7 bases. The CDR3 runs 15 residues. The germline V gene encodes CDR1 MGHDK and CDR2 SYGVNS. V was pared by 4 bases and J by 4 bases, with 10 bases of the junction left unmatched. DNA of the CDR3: TGTGCCAGCAGTGCCCCCGGGACAGTGGATTACGAGCAGTACTTC. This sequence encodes CASSAPGTVDYEQYF.

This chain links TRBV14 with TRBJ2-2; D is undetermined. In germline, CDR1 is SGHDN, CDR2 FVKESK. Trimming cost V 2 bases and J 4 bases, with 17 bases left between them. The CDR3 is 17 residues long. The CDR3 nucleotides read TGTGCCAGCAGCCAAACCAGACGGAAAGGGTCCACCGGGGAGCTGTTTTTT. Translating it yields CASSQTRRKGSTGELFF.

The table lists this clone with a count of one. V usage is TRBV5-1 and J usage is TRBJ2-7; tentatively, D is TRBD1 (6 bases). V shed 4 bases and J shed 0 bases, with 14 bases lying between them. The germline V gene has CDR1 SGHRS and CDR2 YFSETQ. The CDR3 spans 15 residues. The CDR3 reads CASSPDSAGSYEQYF. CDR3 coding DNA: TGCGCCAGCAGCCCGGACAGTGCCGGCTCCTACGAGCAGTACTTC. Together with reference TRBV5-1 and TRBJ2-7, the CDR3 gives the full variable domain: KAGVTQTPRYLIKTRGQQVTLSCSPISGHRSVSWYQQTPGQGLQFLFEYFSETQRNKGNFPGRFSGRQFSNSRSEMNVSTLELGDSALYLCASSPDSAGSYEQYFGPGTRLTVT.

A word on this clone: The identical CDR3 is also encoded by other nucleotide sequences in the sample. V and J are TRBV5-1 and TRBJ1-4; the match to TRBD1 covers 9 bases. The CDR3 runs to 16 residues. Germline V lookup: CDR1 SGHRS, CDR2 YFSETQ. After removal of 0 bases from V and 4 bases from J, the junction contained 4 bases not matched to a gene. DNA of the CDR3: TGCGCCAGCAGCTTGGCCCCGGGACAGGGTAATGAAAAACTGTTTTTT. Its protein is CASSLAPGQGNEKLFF.